This T cell receptor beta chain was sequenced during a study of shared clonotypes between healthy human individuals. This clone came up once. Its antigen is not identified. General observations from the study: Only blood samples were collected, and tissue repertoires likely differ. Clonotypes shared by all four sorted-subset donors had higher generation probabilities than non-shared clonotypes. When naive CD4 clonotypes were compared across several donors, 4% to 6.5% were shared.

CD45RO negativity and positive selection for CCR7 defined naive CD8 cells, a population that excluded terminally differentiated effector memory CD45RA+ cells. The study drew its donors from healthy HIV-negative adults without recent acute infections or vaccinations. Sequencing used immunoSEQ multiplex PCR; TCRdb keeps in-frame clones, though not all of them. The data hold hundreds of thousands of clones, with 90% to 95% observed a single time. Looked up from germline, CDR1 is LGHNA and CDR2 is YSLEER. Trimming pared 0 bases from V and 8 bases from J, leaving 11 bases between. The CDR3 has 14 amino acids.

V and J are TRBV4-3 and TRBJ2-1, with D hard to call. This receptor was identified in a man under 40 in good health. Sequencing input: naive CD8+ T cells sorted from blood. The CDR3 protein is CASSQDRSIDEQFF. The CDR3 DNA follows: TGCGCCAGCAGCCAAGATCGAAGTATCGATGAGCAGTTCTTC.